Each of the 30 T cell receptor beta chains below was sequenced from the same sample in a study of CXCR3-negative and CXCR3-positive naive CD8 T cells. 5' RACE with UMI labels generated the TRB cDNA libraries. Each CDR3 protein gets one entry in TCRdb, which reprocessed the 5' RACE reads and gives no DNA. The sample features around 140,000 distinct CDR3 sequences, with just under 0.5% in its top ten. Sequenced material: naive CXCR3- CD8+ T cells from blood. Described subset: CD45RO-CCR7+CD27+CD95- naive CD8+ T cells lacking CXCR3 (TNR3-). All receptors derive from a human donor in good health. Some clones in this sample may be carry-over from other donors' samples.

The chain carries TRBV6-1 and TRBJ2-3. The CDR3 extends over 15 amino acids. CDR1 and CDR2 (germline): MNHNS, SASEGT. CDR3: CASSEEDGSTDTQYF.

The rearrangement uses TRBV28 and TRBJ2-7; TCRdb outputs TRBD2, but without DNA this stays unchecked. CDR1 is MDHEN, CDR2 SYDVKM, per germline. The CDR3 extends over 16 amino acids. CDR3 loop: CASSLLAGEPSYEQYF.

This sequence joins TRBV23-1 and TRBJ1-6; lacking DNA, the TRBD1 call made by TCRdb goes unchecked. TRBV23-1 qualifies as an ORF whose function is uncertain. The CDR3 runs 13 residues. CDR3 loop: CASNQRQASPLHF.

This sequence joins TRBV12-3 or TRBV12-4 and TRBJ2-7; TCRdb picks TRBD2, but there is no DNA to check that call. The CDR3 covers 15 residues. The CDR3 loop is CASSFGTSALDEQYF.

This chain uses TRBV12-3 or TRBV12-4 with TRBJ2-7. The CDR3 runs to 13 residues. The CDR3 loop is CASSPFSSYEQYF.

The V gene is TRBV7-9, the J gene TRBJ2-1; TCRdb names TRBD1, which stays unverified in the absence of DNA. This CDR3 spans 16 amino acids. Germline V lookup: CDR1 SEHNR, CDR2 FQNEAQ (reference sequence). This CDR3 reads CASSILVSTDYNEQFF.

V is TRBV7-9 and J is TRBJ1-1. Germline V lookup: CDR1 SEHNR, CDR2 FQNEAQ (reference sequence). The length of the CDR3 is 11 residues. CDR3 loop: CASSWTDEAFF.

CDR3 sequence: CSVYRGIQETQYF. The chain uses TRBV29-1 and TRBJ2-5; TCRdb indicates TRBD1, and absent DNA this call remains unverified. Germline V gene sequence: CDR1 SQVTM, CDR2 ANQGSEA. The CDR3 sequence is 13 residues long.

The chain carries TRBV5-1 and TRBJ2-1. Germline V gene data show CDR1 as SGHRS and CDR2 as YFSETQ. The CDR3 loop spans 14 amino acids. CDR3 amino acids: CASSLVGSYYEQFF.

The chain has TRBV7-9 and TRBJ1-3. CDR3 length: 15 residues. Germline V gene data show CDR1 as SEHNR and CDR2 as FQNEAQ (reference sequence). The CDR3: CASSSTLGPANTIYF.

The rearrangement uses TRBV15 and TRBJ1-6; TCRdb returns TRBD1, unconfirmable since there is no DNA. CDR3 size: 16 residues. The germline V gene encodes CDR1 LNHNV and CDR2 YYDKDF (reference sequence). CDR3 in amino acids: CATSRGQGSYNSPLHF.

The CDR3 loop reads CSANPTRYNEQFF. The chain links TRBV20-1 to TRBJ2-1; TCRdb gives TRBD2 as the D gene, but with no DNA this cannot be confirmed. CDR3 size: 13 residues. Germline-derived CDR1 and CDR2 are DFQATT and SNEGSKA (reference sequence).

This chain links TRBV27 with TRBJ2-7; TCRdb names TRBD1, which stays unverified in the absence of DNA. The germline V gene encodes CDR1 MNHEY and CDR2 SMNVEV (reference sequence). The CDR3 consists of 11 residues. CDR3 residues: CAAGQTYEQYF.

The genes are TRBV20-1 and TRBJ2-1; checking the TCRdb D call of TRBD2 is not possible without DNA. Germline V gives CDR1 DFQATT, CDR2 SNEGSKA (reference sequence). The CDR3 consists of 14 residues. The CDR3: CSARAGEVANEQFF.

V and J are TRBV5-1 and TRBJ1-5; TCRdb's assignment of TRBD1 cannot be checked, as there is no DNA. Per the germline V gene, CDR1 is SGHRS and CDR2 is YFSETQ. The CDR3 contains 16 residues. CDR3 protein: CASPPRGRDEDQPQHF.

V gene TRBV7-9 combines with J gene TRBJ1-1. This CDR3 spans 15 amino acids. Germline V gene lookup returns CDR1 SEHNR and CDR2 FQNEAQ (reference sequence). CDR3 in amino acids: CASSLGVGMNTEAFF.

The chain has TRBV5-1 and TRBJ2-1; with no DNA, the TCRdb D assignment of TRBD2 cannot be verified. The germline V gene encodes CDR1 SGHRS and CDR2 YFSETQ. The CDR3 covers 17 residues. The CDR3: CASSLVGLAGVWNEQFF.

The chain joins TRBV21-1 to TRBJ2-7; there is no DNA to check the TCRdb D call of TRBD1. TRBV21-1 is assigned pseudogene status. CDR3 size: 14 residues. CDR3 residues: CATALSGPAYEQYF.

This chain connects TRBV12-3 or TRBV12-4 to TRBJ2-7; TCRdb designates TRBD1, a call that cannot be tested without DNA. The CDR3 sequence is 14 residues long. The CDR3: CASSSGLRQGEQYF.

This rearrangement joins TRBV6-5 to TRBJ2-2; TCRdb picks TRBD1, but there is no DNA to check that call. Germline lookup yields CDR1 MNHEY and CDR2 SVGAGI. The length of the CDR3 is 14 residues. The chain's CDR3 is CASSPQGVVGELFF.

The chain links TRBV28 to TRBJ2-7; the D call from TCRdb, TRBD1, cannot be confirmed without DNA. This CDR3 region has 15 residues. Germline V gene lookup returns CDR1 MDHEN and CDR2 SYDVKM. The CDR3 sequence is CASTPLTGHFIEQYF.

V and J are TRBV7-2 and TRBJ2-7; TCRdb reports TRBD2, a call that lacks DNA to check it against. Germline V lookup: CDR1 SGHTA, CDR2 FQGNSA. CDR3 length: 15 amino acids. The CDR3 loop is CASSPPLLVWYEQYF.

The V and J genes are TRBV6-5 and TRBJ1-1; the D call of TRBD1 rests on TCRdb alone, since no DNA is present to check it. Germline CDR1 MNHEY, CDR2 SVGAGI. The CDR3 runs 18 residues. The CDR3 here is CASSYSGGRGKMNTEAFF.

The V call is TRBV4-1, the J call TRBJ2-7; no DNA is available, so the TRBD2 call from TCRdb remains unchecked. Germline loops: CDR1 MGHRA, CDR2 YSYEKL. The CDR3 sequence is 14 residues long. The CDR3: CASSPGVLTYEQYF.

The chain links TRBV28 to TRBJ2-3; the TCRdb call, TRBD1, lacks DNA for checking. Germline V gives CDR1 MDHEN, CDR2 SYDVKM. The CDR3 loop spans 16 amino acids. The CDR3: CASSLDREASTDTQYF. The variable domain in full, completed from reference TRBV28 and TRBJ2-3, reads DVKVTQSSRYLVKRTGEKVFLECVQDMDHENMFWYRQDPGLGLRLIYFSYDVKMKEKGDIPEGYSVSREKKERFSLILESASTNQTSMYLCASSLDREASTDTQYFGPGTRLTVL.

The chain carries TRBV3-1 and TRBJ2-1; TCRdb picks TRBD2, but there is no DNA to check that call. Germline CDR1 LGHDT, CDR2 YNNKEL (reference sequence). CDR3 size: 18 residues. The CDR3 protein is CASSPGTSGGPKGNEQFF.

The rearrangement joins TRBV5-1 to TRBJ2-5. The CDR3 is 14 amino acids. Germline CDR1 reads SGHRS; CDR2 reads YFSETQ. The CDR3 is CASSESEVQETQYF.

The J gene is TRBJ2-7, the V gene TRBV25-1; TCRdb names TRBD1, which stays unverified in the absence of DNA. The CDR3 spans 18 residues. Per germline, CDR1 MGHDK and CDR2 SYGVNS. This chain's CDR3 is CASSELIYRDSDTYEQYF.

The chain is built from TRBV29-1 and TRBJ2-1; absent DNA, TCRdb's TRBD2 call cannot be checked. The germline CDR1 and CDR2 sequences are SQVTM and ANQGSEA. This CDR3 comprises 13 residues. The chain's CDR3 is CSVVPGLAYEQFF.

The chain links TRBV7-3 to TRBJ2-1; TCRdb's D gene call, TRBD2, goes unchecked for lack of DNA. Per germline, CDR1 SGHTA and CDR2 FQGTGA. The CDR3 totals 16 residues. This CDR3 reads CASSYGGVAANNEQFF. The full variable domain, completed using reference TRBV7-3 and TRBJ2-1, is GAGVSQTPSNKVTEKGKYVELRCDPISGHTALYWYRQSLGQGPEFLIYFQGTGAADDSGLPNDRFFAVRPEGSVSTLKIQRTERGDSAVYLCASSYGGVAANNEQFFGPGTRLTVL.